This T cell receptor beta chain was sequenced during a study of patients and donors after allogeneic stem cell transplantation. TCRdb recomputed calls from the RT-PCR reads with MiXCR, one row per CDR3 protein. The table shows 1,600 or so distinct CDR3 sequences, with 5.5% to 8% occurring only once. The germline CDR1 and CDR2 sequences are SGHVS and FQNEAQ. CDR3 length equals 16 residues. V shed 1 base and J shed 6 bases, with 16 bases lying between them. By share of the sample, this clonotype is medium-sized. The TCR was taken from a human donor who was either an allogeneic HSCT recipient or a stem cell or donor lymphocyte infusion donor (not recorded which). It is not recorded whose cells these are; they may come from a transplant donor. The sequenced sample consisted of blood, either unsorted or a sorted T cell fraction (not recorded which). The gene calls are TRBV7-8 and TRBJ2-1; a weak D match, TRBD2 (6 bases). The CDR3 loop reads CASSLVGTPDPNEQFF. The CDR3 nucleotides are TGTGCCAGCAGCTTAGTCGGGACTCCCGACCCCAATGAGCAGTTCTTC.